This T cell receptor beta chain stems from a study of T cells in Graves' hyperthyroidism and ophthalmopathy. Across the study: Prior to any treatment, at the point of initial diagnosis, peripheral blood was collected.

Investigators excluded patients with uncontrolled infection, other autoimmune disease, pregnancy or lactation. Comment on this clonotype: Its matching antigen is unknown. This may arise from a read error, as a much more abundant clone is one base away.

Study-wide findings and caveats: The model predicted ophthalmopathy a median approximately 6 months before onset. Ophthalmopathy and stable hyperthyroidism were told apart by a 13 V-J model.

The length of the CDR3 is 11 residues. V was pared by 3 bases and J by 7 bases, with 4 bases between. CDR1 and CDR2 from the germline V gene are LNHDA and SQIVND (reference sequence). RNA transcripts yielded amplified TCR beta CDR3 regions. With the HTBI primer set, the TCR CDR3 went through a first round of RT-PCR. MiXCR was run by TCRdb on the multiplex PCR reads, yielding one entry per CDR3 protein. Among hundreds of thousands of distinct CDR3 sequences listed, about 38% were seen once. Sequenced: blood. The V and J genes are TRBV19 and TRBJ1-5; D gene unclear. This sequence originates from a man younger than 30 with Graves' hyperthyroidism. CDR3 in DNA: TGTGCCAGTAGTATGCGGCAGCCCCAGCATTTT. Amino acid sequence: CASSMRQPQHF.